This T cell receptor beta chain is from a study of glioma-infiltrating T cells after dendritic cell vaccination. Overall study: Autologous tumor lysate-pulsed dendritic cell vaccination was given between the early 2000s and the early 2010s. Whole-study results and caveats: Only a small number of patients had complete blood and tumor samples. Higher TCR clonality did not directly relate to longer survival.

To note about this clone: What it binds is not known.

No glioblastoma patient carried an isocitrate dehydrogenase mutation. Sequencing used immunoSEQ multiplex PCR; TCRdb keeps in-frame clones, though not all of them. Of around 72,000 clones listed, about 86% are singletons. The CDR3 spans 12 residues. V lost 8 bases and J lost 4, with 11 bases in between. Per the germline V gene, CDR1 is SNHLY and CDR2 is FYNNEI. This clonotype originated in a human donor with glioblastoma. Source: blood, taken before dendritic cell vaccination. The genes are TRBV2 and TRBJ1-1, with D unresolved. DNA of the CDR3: TGTGCCAGCGGAGTCACCCGCACTGAAGCTTTCTTT. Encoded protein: CASGVTRTEAFF.